This T cell receptor beta chain appears in the sequencing data of a study of T-cell memory formation after mild COVID-19. This clonotype was counted a few times. V was shortened by 8 bases and J by 3 bases, with 17 bases between the two germline ends. Looked up from germline, CDR1 is SNHLY and CDR2 is FYNNEI. This CDR3 is 15 amino acids long. TCRdb used MiXCR to reprocess the 5' RACE reads, holding one entry per CDR3 protein. This table holds roughly 240,000 distinct CDR3 sequences, about 16% found once. The origin of this receptor is a young man who had mild COVID-19 (a few samples of this study predate the infection). Cell type and time point are not known. The sequenced sample was PBMCs or a T cell subset sorted from them (not recorded which). The chain joins TRBV2 to TRBJ1-3; D might be TRBD1 (6 bases). CDR3 sequence (DNA): TGTGCCAGCCAAAGACAGGCCAACCTTGGAAACACCATATATTTT. This sequence encodes CASQRQANLGNTIYF.